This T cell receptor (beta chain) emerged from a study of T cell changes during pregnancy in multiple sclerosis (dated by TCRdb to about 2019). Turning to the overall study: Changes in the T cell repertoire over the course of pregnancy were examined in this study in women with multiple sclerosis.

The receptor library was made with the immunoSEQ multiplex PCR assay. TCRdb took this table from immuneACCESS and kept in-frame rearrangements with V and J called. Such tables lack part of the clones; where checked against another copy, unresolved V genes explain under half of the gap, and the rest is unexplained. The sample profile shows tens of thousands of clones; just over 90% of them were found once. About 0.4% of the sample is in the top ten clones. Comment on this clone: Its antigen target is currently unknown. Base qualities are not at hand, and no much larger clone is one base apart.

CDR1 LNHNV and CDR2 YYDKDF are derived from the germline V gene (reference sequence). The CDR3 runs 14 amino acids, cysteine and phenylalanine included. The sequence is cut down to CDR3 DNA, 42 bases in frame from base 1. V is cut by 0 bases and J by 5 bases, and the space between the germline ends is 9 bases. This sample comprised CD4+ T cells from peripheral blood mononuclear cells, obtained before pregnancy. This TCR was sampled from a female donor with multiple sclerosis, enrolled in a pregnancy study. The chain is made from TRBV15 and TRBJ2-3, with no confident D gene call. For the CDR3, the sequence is CATSRDLGQDTQYF. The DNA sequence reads TGTGCCACCAGCAGAGATCTTGGGCAAGATACGCAGTATTTT.